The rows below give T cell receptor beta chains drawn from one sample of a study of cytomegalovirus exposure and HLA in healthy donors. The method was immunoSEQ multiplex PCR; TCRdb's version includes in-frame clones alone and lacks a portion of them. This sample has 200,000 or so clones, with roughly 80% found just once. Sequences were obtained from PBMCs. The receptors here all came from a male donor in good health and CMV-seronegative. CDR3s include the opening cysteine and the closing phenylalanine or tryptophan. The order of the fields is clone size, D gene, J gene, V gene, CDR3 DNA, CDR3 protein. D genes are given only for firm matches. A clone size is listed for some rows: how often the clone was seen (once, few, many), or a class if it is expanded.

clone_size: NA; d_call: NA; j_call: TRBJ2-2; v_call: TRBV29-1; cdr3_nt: TGCAGCGTGGGAGAAGAGTGGTGGGCCGGGGAGCTGTTTTTT; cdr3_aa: CSVGEEWWAGELFF
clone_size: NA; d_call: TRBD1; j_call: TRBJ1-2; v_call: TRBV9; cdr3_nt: TGTGCCAGCAGCGCGACAGGGAACGCAATCTATGGCTATACCTTC; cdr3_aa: CASSATGNAIYGYTF
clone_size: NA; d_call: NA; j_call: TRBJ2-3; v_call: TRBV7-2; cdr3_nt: TGTGCCAGCAGCCCCGTAGCGTACCCTAGCACAGATACGCAGTATTTT; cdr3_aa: CASSPVAYPSTDTQYF
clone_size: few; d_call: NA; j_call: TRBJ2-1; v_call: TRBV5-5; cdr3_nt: TGTGCCAGCAGCTTGGGGCTAGGACAGCTGGAACAGTTCTTC; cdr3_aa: CASSLGLGQLEQFF
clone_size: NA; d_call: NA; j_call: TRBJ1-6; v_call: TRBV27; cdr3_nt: TGTGCCAGCAGTAGAGAAGGACGGGGACTTAATTCACCCCTCCACTTT; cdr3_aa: CASSREGRGLNSPLHF
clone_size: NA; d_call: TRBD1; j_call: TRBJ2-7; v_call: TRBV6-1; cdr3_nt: TGTGCCAGCAGTGCCCTTACAGGGGGCGCAGGGTCCTACGAGCAGTACTTC; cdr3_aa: CASSALTGGAGSYEQYF
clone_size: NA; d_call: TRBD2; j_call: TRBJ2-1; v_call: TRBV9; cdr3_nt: TGTGCCAGCAGCCTTACTCCGGGACTAGCAAAGAGCTCCTACAATGAGCAGTTCTTC; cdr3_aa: CASSLTPGLAKSSYNEQFF
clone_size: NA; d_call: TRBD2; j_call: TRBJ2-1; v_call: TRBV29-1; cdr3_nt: TGCAGCGTTTTAAGCGGGAGAGCCTACAATGAGCAGTTCTTC; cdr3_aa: CSVLSGRAYNEQFF
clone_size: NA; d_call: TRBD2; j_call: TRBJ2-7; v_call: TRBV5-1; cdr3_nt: TGCGCCAGCAGCTCACGGGGACTAGCGCACTACGAGCAGTACTTC; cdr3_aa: CASSSRGLAHYEQYF
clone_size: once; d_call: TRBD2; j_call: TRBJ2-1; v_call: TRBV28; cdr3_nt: TGTGCCAGCAGTTCTAGCGGGAGGTCAAGCAATGAGCAGTTCTTC; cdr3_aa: CASSSSGRSSNEQFF
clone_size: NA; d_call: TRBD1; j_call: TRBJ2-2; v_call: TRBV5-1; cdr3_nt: TGCGCCAGCAGCTTCACAGGGGCGAACACCGGGGAGCTGTTTTTT; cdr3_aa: CASSFTGANTGELFF
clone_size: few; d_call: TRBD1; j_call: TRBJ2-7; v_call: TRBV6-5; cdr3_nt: TGTGCCAGCAGTTACTCGATGACAGGGGGCGAGCAGTACTTC; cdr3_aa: CASSYSMTGGEQYF
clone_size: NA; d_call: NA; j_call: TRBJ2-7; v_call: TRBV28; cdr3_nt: TGTGCCAGCAGGAGACGAGGGTCGCACGAGCAGTACTTC; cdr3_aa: CASRRRGSHEQYF
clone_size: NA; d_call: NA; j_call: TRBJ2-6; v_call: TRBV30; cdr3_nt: TGTGCCTGGAGTACCAGAACCTCTGGGGCCAACGTCCTGACTTTC; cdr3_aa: CAWSTRTSGANVLTF
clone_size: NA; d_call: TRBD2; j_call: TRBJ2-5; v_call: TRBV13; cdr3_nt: TGTGCCAGCAGCTTCCGGTTGGTAGCGGGATTGGGAGAGACCCAGTACTTC; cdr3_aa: CASSFRLVAGLGETQYF
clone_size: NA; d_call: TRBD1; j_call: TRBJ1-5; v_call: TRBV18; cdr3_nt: TGTGCCAGCTCTCCGTCGGACAGGCAAAATCAGCCCCAGCATTTT; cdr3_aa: CASSPSDRQNQPQHF
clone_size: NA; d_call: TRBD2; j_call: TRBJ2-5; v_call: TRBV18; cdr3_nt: TGTGCCAGCTCACCACAAGCGGGGGGGCCGCAGGAGACCCAGTACTTC; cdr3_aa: CASSPQAGGPQETQYF
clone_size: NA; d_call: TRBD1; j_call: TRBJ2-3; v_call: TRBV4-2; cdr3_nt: TGTGCCAGCAGCCGTGGACAGGGGCCAGATACGCAGTATTTT; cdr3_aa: CASSRGQGPDTQYF
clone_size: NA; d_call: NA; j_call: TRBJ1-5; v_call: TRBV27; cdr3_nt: TGTGCCAGCAGTATTTCCCCGCGTCAGCCCCAGCATTTT; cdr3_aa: CASSISPRQPQHF
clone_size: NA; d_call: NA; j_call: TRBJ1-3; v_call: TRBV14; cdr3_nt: TGTGCCAGCAGCCGACTAGGGATGGACTCTGGAAACACCATATATTTT; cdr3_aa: CASSRLGMDSGNTIYF
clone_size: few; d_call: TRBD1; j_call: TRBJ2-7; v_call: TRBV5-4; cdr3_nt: TGTGCCAGCAGTCTTTCCGGGACAGTTTTTTCCTACGAGCAGTACTTC; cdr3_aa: CASSLSGTVFSYEQYF
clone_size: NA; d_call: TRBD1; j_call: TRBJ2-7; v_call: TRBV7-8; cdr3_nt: TGTGCCAGCAGCCCGGACAGGGTGGACGTCGAGCAGTACTTC; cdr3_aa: CASSPDRVDVEQYF
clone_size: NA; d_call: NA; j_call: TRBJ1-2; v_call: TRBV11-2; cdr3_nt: TGTGCCAGCAGCTTAGACCCCGTGAGGATCCCCTATGGCTACACCTTC; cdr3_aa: CASSLDPVRIPYGYTF
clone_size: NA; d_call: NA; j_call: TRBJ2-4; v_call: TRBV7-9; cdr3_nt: TGTGCCAGCAGCTTAGCGGAGGGCAAAAACATTCAGTACTTC; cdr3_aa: CASSLAEGKNIQYF
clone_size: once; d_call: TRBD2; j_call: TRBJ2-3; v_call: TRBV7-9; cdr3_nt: TGTGCCAGCAGCCTAAGGACTAGCGGGACGCAGTATTTT; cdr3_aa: CASSLRTSGTQYF
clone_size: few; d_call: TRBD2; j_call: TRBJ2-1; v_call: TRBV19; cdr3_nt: TGTGCCAGTAGTTTACAGGGGACTAGCTGGGCGCACGAGCAGTTCTTC; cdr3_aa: CASSLQGTSWAHEQFF
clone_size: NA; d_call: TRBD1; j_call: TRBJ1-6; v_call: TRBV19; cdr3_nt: TGTGCCAGTAGATCGACTCAGGGGGAACCAAATTCACCCCTCCACTTT; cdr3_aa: CASRSTQGEPNSPLHF
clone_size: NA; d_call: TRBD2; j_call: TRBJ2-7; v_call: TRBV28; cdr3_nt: TGTGCCAGCAGTTTGGGGGACTACAAGCAGTACTTC; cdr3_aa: CASSLGDYKQYF
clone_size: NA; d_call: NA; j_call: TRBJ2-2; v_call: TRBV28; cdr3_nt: TGTGCCAGCAGTTCCCCCTCAGGGCGCACCGGGGAGCTGTTTTTT; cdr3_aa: CASSSPSGRTGELFF
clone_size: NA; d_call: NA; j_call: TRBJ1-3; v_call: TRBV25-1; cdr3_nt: TGTGCCAGCAGTCTTCTGGGAGCCTCTGGAAACACCATATATTTT; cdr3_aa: CASSLLGASGNTIYF
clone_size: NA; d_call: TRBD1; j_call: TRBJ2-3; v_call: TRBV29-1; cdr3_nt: TGCAGCCTTACCCGGGACAGGGGTTGGAGTGGGAGCACAGATACGCAGTATTTT; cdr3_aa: CSLTRDRGWSGSTDTQYF
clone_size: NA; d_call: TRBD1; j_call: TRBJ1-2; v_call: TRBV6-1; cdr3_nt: TGTGCCAGCAGTCCAGACAGGGCGAGTTTCACCTTC; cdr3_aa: CASSPDRASFTF
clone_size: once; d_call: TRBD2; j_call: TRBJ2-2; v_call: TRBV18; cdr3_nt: TGTGCCAGCTCGAGCCTAGCGGGAGCGGACACCGGGGAGCTGTTTTTT; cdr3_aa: CASSSLAGADTGELFF
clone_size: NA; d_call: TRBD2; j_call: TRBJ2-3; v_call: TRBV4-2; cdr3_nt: TGTGCCAGCAGCCAAGTAGCGGGAGTGCGGGTTGTGGATACGCAGTATTTT; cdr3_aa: CASSQVAGVRVVDTQYF
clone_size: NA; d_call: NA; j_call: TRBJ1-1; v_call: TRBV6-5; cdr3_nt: TGTGCCAGCAGTTACGGGAGAGAGAACACTGAAGCTTTCTTT; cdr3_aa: CASSYGRENTEAFF
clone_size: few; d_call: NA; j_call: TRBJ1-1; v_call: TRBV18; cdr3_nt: TGTGCCAGCTCACCGAATGCGGCTGAAGCTTTCTTT; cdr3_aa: CASSPNAAEAFF
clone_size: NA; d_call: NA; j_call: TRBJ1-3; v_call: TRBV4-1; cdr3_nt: TGCGCCAGCAGCCAAGAACGGGGTTCCTCTGGAAACACCATATATTTT; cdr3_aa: CASSQERGSSGNTIYF
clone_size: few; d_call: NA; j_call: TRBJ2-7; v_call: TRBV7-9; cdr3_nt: TGTGCCAGCAGCTTAGCCCAGGGGTTTTCCTACGAGCAGTACTTC; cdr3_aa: CASSLAQGFSYEQYF
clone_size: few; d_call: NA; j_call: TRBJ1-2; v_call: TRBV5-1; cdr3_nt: TGCGCCAGCAGATCAGAGGCAGGGGCGAACTATGGCTACACCTTC; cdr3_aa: CASRSEAGANYGYTF
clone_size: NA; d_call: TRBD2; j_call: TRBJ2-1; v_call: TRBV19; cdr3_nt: TGTGCCAGTAGTATAGACGGCGGGGGAAACAATGAGCAGTTCTTC; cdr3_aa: CASSIDGGGNNEQFF
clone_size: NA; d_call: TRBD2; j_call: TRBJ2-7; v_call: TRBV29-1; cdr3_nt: TGCAGCGTGCAGACGGGGGGAATCTACGAGCAGTACTTC; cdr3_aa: CSVQTGGIYEQYF
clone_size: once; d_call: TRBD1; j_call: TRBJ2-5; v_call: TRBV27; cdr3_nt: TGTGCCAGCAGCCAGGGGGCTGAGCAGTACTTC; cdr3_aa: CASSQGAEQYF
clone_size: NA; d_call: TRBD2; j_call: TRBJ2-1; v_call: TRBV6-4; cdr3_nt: TGTGCCAGCAGTCTGACTAGCGGGAGTGGGGAGCAGTTCTTC; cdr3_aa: CASSLTSGSGEQFF
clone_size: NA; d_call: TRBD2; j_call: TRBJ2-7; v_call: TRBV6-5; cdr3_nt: TGTGCCAGCAGTTACAGAGAGGTAGCGGGAGTTTACGAGCAGTACTTC; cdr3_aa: CASSYREVAGVYEQYF
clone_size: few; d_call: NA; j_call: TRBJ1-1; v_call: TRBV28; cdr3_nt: TGTGCCAGCAGTTTTGGGCAGGTCAACACTGAAGCTTTCTTT; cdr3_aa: CASSFGQVNTEAFF
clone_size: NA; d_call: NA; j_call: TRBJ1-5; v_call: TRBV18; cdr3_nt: TGTGCCAGCTCCATTAAGCAGGGACTCGCGCATAGCAATCAGCCCCAGCATTTT; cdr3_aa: CASSIKQGLAHSNQPQHF
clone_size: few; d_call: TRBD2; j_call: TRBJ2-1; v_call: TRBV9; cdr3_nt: TGTGCCAGCAGCGTAGCTCCAGCGGGAGTAGTCAATGAGCAGTTCTTC; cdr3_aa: CASSVAPAGVVNEQFF
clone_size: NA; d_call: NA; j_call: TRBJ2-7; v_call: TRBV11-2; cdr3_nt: TGTGCCAGCAGCTTAGCGCGAACCTACGAGCAGTACTTC; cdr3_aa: CASSLARTYEQYF
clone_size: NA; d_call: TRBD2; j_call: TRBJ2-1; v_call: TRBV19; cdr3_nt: TGTGCCAGTATCGGGGGCGGGAGGCCGTTCTTC; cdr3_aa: CASIGGGRPFF
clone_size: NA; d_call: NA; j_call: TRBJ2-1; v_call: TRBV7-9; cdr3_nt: TGTGCCAGCAGCTCTACTAGGCATGAGCAGTTCTTC; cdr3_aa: CASSSTRHEQFF
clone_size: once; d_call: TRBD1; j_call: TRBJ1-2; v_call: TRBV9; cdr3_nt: TGTGCCAGCAGCGCTAGGACAGGCAACTATGGCTACACCTTC; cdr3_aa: CASSARTGNYGYTF
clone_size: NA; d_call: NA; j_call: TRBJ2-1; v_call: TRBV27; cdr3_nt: TGTGCCAGCAGTTTGGACGGGAGAGGCAATGAGCAGTTCTTC; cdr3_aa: CASSLDGRGNEQFF
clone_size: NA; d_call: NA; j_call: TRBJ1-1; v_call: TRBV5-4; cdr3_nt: TGTGCCAGCAGCCCGCGGTCAGGCGGGAGTGCTTTCTTT; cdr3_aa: CASSPRSGGSAFF
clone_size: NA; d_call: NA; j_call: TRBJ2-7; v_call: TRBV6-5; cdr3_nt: TGTGCCAGCAACTCAAGGGGCCGTCTCTCCTACGAGCAGTACTTC; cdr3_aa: CASNSRGRLSYEQYF
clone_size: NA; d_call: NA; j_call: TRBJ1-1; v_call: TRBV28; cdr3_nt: TGTGCCAGCAGACGCGGACAGCTCACTGAAGCTTTCTTT; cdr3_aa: CASRRGQLTEAFF